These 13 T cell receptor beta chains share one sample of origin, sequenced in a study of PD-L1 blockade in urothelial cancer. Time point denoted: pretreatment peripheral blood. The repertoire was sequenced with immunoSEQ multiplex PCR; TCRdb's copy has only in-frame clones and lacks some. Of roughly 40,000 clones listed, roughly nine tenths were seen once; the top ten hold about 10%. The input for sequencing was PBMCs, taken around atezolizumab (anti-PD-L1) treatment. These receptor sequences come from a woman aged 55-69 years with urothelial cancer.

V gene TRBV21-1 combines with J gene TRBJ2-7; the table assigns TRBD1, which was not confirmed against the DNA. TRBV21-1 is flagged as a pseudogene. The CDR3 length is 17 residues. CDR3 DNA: TGTGCCAGCAGCAAAGGCCGTAGGGCAGGGGGAATGCGCGAGCAGTACTTC. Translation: CASSKGRRAGGMREQYF.

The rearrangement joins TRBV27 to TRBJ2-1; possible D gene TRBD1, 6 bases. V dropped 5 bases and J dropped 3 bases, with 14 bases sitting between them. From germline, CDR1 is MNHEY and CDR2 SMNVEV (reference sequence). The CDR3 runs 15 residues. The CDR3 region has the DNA TGTGCCAGCAGTACCGGACAGCGAGGCTACAATGAGCAGTTCTTC. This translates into CASSTGQRGYNEQFF.

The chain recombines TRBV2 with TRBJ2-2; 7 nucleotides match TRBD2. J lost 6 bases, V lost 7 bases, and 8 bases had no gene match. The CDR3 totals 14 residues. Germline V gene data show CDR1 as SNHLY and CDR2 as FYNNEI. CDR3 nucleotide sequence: TGTGCCAGCAATGGCGGGAGATCGGCCGGGGAGCTGTTTTTT. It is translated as CASNGGRSAGELFF.

The CDR3 DNA reads as TGTGCCAGCAGTTACTCTAGGACAGGGGGATACAATGAGCAGTTCTTC. This gives the protein CASSYSRTGGYNEQFF. The chain carries TRBV6-5 and TRBJ2-1, with 10 positions matching TRBD1. This CDR3 is 16 amino acids long. V lost 0 bases and J lost 4; bases outside the gene matches: 3. CDR1 is MNHEY, CDR2 SVGAGI, per germline.

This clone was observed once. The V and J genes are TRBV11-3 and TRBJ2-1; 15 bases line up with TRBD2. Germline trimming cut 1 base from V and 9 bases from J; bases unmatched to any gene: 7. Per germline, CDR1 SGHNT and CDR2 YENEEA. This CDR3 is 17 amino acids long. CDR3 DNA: TGTGCCAGCAGCTTAGGAATCGGACTAGCGGGAGGGGGTGAGCAGTTCTTC. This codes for CASSLGIGLAGGGEQFF.

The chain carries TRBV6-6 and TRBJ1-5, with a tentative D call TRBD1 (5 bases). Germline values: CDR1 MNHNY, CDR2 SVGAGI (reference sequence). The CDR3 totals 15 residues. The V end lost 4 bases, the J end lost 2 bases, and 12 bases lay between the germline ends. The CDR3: CASSSPGGGNQPQHF. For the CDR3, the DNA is TGTGCCAGCAGTTCGCCGGGGGGTGGCAATCAGCCCCAGCATTTT.

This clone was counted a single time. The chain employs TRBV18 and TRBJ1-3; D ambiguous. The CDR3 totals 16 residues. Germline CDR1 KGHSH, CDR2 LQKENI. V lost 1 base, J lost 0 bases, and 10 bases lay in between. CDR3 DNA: TGTGCCAGCTCACCACTCCCCCGGAGCTCTGGAAACACCATATATTTT. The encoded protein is CASSPLPRSSGNTIYF.

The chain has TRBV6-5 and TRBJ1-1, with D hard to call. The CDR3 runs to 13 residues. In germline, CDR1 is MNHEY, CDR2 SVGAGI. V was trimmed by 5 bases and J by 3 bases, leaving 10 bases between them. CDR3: CASSKQRDTEAFF. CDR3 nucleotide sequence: TGTGCCAGCAGTAAGCAAAGAGACACTGAAGCTTTCTTT.

CDR3 sequence: CASSLSGSPYNEQFF. The CDR3 region has the DNA TGTGCCAGCAGCTTGAGCGGGAGCCCCTACAATGAGCAGTTCTTC. The chain has TRBV11-2 and TRBJ2-1; 8 bases line up with TRBD2. Unmatched junction bases numbered 3, after V lost 3 bases and J lost 2 bases. Per germline, CDR1 SGHAT and CDR2 FQNNGV. The CDR3 is made up of 15 amino acids.

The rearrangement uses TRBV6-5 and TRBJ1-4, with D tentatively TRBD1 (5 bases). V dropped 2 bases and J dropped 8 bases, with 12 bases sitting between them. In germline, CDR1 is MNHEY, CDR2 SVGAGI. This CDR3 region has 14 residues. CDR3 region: CASSYTVYREKLFF. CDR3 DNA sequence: TGTGCCAGCAGTTACACGGTCTACAGGGAAAAACTGTTTTTT.

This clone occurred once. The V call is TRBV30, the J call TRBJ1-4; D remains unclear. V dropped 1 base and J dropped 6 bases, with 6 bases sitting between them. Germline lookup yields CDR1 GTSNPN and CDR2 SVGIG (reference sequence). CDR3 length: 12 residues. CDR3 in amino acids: CAWSESDEKLFF. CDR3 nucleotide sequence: TGTGCCTGGAGTGAGTCAGATGAAAAACTGTTTTTT.

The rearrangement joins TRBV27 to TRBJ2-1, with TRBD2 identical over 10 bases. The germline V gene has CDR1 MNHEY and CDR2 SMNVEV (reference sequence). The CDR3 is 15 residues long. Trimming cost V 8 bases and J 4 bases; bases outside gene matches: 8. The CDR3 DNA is TGTGCCAGCCGGCGGACTAGCGGAATATACAATGAGCAGTTCTTC. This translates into CASRRTSGIYNEQFF.

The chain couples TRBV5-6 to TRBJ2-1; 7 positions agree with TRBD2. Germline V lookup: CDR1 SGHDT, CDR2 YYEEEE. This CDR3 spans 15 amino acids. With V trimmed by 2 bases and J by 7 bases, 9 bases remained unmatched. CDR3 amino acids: CASSLSSGIRNEQFF. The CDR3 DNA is TGTGCCAGCAGCTTATCCAGCGGGATTAGGAATGAGCAGTTCTTC.